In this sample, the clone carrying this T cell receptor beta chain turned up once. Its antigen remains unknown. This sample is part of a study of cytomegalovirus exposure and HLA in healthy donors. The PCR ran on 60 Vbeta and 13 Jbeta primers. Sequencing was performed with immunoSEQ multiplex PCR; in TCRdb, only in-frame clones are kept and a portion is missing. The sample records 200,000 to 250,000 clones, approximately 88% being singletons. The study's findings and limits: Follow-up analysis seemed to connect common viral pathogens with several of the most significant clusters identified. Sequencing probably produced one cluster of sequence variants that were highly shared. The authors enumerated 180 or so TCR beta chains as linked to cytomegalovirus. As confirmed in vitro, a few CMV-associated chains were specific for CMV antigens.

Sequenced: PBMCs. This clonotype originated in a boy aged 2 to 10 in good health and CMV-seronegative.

Here the CDR3 reads CASSFTGTKNIQYF. The CDR3, as DNA: TGTGCCAGCAGCTTCACCGGGACTAAGAACATTCAGTACTTC. The rearrangement uses TRBV5-4 and TRBJ2-4, with 7 positions matching TRBD2. J was trimmed by 7 bases and V by 2 bases; bases with no gene match: 6. The V gene's germline CDR1 is SGHNT and CDR2 YYREEE (reference sequence). The CDR3 consists of 14 residues.